The following is a TCR beta chain sequence with its context. The data are from a study of T cells in Graves' hyperthyroidism and ophthalmopathy. The investigators amplified TCR beta CDR3 regions from RNA transcripts. In the first-round RT-PCR of the TCR CDR3, the HTBI primer set was used. TCRdb processed the multiplex PCR reads anew with MiXCR; each CDR3 protein has one entry. Here the sample spans 350,000 to 450,000 distinct CDR3 sequences, more than 12% being singletons. Germline V gives CDR1 MGHDK, CDR2 SYGVNS. The trim removed 1 base at V and 7 bases at J, leaving 7 bases unmatched. The CDR3 covers 16 residues.

The sample comprised blood. The rearrangement links TRBV25-1 to TRBJ2-1; 10 bases line up with TRBD2. The sequence was obtained from a man in his fifties with Graves' ophthalmopathy. CDR3 amino acids: CASSESGTSDSNEQFF. The CDR3, as DNA: TGTGCCAGCAGTGAATCCGGGACTAGCGATTCAAATGAGCAGTTCTTC.